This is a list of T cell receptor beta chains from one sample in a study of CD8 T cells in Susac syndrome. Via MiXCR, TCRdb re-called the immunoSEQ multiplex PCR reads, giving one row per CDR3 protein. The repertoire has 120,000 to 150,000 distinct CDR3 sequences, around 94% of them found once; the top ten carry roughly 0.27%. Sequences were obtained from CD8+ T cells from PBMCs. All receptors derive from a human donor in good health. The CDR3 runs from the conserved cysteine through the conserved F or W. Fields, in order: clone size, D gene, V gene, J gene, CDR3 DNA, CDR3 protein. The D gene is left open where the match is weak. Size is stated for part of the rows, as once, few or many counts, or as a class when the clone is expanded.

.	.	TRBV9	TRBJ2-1	TGTGCCAGCAGCGTAGTGGGTCCGGCAGGGACATACAATGAGCAGTTCTTC	CASSVVGPAGTYNEQFF
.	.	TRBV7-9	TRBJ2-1	TGTGCCAGCAGCGCCCCACTGTACAATGAGCAGTTCTTC	CASSAPLYNEQFF
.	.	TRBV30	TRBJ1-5	TGTGCCTGGAGGGACAGCGCGAATCAGCCCCAGCATTTT	CAWRDSANQPQHF
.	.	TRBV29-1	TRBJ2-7	TGCAGCGTTGAGGGGGGAGCCCGCTACGAGCAGTACTTC	CSVEGGARYEQYF
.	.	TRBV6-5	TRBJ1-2	TGTGCCAGCAGTTACCGGGGGCAGGCGAATTCTGGCTACACCTTC	CASSYRGQANSGYTF
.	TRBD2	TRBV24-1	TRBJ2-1	TGTGCCACCAGTGATCCAATTGCGGGAGTCGGCTACAATGAGCAGTTCTTC	CATSDPIAGVGYNEQFF
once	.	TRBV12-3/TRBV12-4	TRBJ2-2	TGTGCCAGCAGTATTCAGAACACCGGGGAGCTGTTTTTT	CASSIQNTGELFF
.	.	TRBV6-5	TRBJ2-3	TGTGCCAGCAGCCCCGGGGAGGGGGACACAGATACGCAGTATTTT	CASSPGEGDTDTQYF
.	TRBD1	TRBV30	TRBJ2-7	TGTGCCTGGAAGGGGCGGGACAGGGGCAACTACGAGCAGTACTTC	CAWKGRDRGNYEQYF
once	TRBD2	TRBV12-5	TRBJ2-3	TGTGCTAGTGGCCTAGCGGGGGCCCCAGATACGCAGTATTTT	CASGLAGAPDTQYF
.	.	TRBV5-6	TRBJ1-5	TGTGCCAGCAGCTCAAGAGCCGGGCCCCAGCATTTT	CASSSRAGPQHF
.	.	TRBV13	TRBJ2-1	TGTGCCAGCAGCCAAATAGACCGTGAGCAGTTCTTC	CASSQIDREQFF
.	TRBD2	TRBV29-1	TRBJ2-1	TGCAGCGTTGAACTAGCGGGAAGTGAGCAGTTCTTC	CSVELAGSEQFF
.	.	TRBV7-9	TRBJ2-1	TGTGCCAGCACCCCGGGACAAGGGGCCAACAATGAGCAGTTCTTC	CASTPGQGANNEQFF
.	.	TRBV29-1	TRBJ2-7	TGCAGCGTTGTAAACCAAAGGAGCTCCTACGAGCAGTACTTC	CSVVNQRSSYEQYF
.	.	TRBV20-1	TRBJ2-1	TGCAGTGCTAAAGACTTCGGCTCCTACAATGAGCAGTTCTTC	CSAKDFGSYNEQFF
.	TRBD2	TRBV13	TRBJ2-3	TGTGCCAGCAGCTTACTCCATAGCGGGAGATCAAAAGATACGCAGTATTTT	CASSLLHSGRSKDTQYF
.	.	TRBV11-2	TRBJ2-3	TGTGCCAGCAGCCCCTTCTCTCGCGGGCGAAGCACAGATACGCAGTATTTT	CASSPFSRGRSTDTQYF
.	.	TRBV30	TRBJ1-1	TGTGCCTGGAGAGCAATTTTGACTGAAGCTTTCTTT	CAWRAILTEAFF
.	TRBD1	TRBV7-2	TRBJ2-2	TGTGCCAGCAGCCCGGGACAGTGGAACACCGGGGAGCTGTTTTTT	CASSPGQWNTGELFF
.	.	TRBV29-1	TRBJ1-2	TGCAGCGTTGATTTCACAGGGCCCCTCTATGGCTACACCTTC	CSVDFTGPLYGYTF
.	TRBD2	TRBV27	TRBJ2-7	TGTGCCAGCAGATGGATTGCGGGAGGGCCCTACGAGCAGTACTTC	CASRWIAGGPYEQYF
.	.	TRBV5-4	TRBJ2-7	TGTGCCAGCAGCTTGGTTTTGGCCCCCCACGAGCAGTACTTC	CASSLVLAPHEQYF
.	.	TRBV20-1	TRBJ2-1	TGCAGCGCCGACTCGTCAAGCTCCTACAATGAGCAGTTCTTC	CSADSSSSYNEQFF
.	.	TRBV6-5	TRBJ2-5	TGTGCCAGCAGTTACGGGGGAAGATCGGAGACCCAGTACTTC	CASSYGGRSETQYF
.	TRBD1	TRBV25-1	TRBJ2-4	TGTGCCAGCAGTGCCGACCCAGGACAGGGGTTCGGTATTCAGTACTTC	CASSADPGQGFGIQYF
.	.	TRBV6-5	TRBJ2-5	TGTGCCAGCAGCTCGACAGGACTACAAGAGACCCAGTACTTC	CASSSTGLQETQYF
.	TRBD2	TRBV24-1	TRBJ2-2	TGTGCCACCAGTGACCAGACTAGCGGGAGGAACACCGGGGAGCTGTTTTTT	CATSDQTSGRNTGELFF
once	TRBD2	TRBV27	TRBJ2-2	TGTGCCGCTGGACTAGCGGGAGGAGTCGGGGAGCTGTTTTTT	CAAGLAGGVGELFF
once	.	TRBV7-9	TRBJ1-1	TGTGCCAGCAGCCACCCAGGGGCCCTCAACACTGAAGCTTTCTTT	CASSHPGALNTEAFF
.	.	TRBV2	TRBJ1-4	TGTGCCATTCATCCGGAACGGAGTCCTTCGGGAAAACTGTTTTTT	CAIHPERSPSGKLFF
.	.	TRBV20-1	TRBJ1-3	TGCAGTGCTCTGTTCCTAGGAAACACCATATATTTT	CSALFLGNTIYF
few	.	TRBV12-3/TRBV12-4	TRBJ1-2	TGTGCCAGCAGTTTAGGGGTTTATGGCTACACCTTC	CASSLGVYGYTF
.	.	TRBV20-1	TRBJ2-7	TGCAGTGCTAGTCAGCCTCGGGGGGCCCACGAGCAGTACTTC	CSASQPRGAHEQYF
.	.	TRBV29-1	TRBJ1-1	TGCAGCGTTGAGAGGTCTGAAGCTTTCTTT	CSVERSEAFF
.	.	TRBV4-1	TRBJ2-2	TGCGCCAGCAGCCCCGCCTCGAACACCGGGGAGCTGTTTTTT	CASSPASNTGELFF
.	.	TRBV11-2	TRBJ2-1	TGTGCCAGCAGCCGTACCCCAAGCAGGGCCTATGAGCAGTTCTTC	CASSRTPSRAYEQFF
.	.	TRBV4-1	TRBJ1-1	TGCGCCAGCAGCCAAGGATGGGAGTTGAACACTGAAGCTTTCTTT	CASSQGWELNTEAFF
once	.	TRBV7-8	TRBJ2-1	TGTGCCAGCAGCCCAAGGGAGCGGGCGATAACCTACAATGAGCAGTTCTTC	CASSPRERAITYNEQFF
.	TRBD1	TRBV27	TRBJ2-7	TGTGCCAGCAGTCAGGGGGTGGGCGAGCAGTACTTC	CASSQGVGEQYF
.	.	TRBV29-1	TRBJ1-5	TGCAGCGTTGAACTGGCCTCCGGGCAGCCCCAGCATTTT	CSVELASGQPQHF
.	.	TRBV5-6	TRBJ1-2	TGTGCCAGCAGCTTGAACGGGGGCTATGGCTACACCTTC	CASSLNGGYGYTF
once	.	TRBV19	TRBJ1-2	TGTGCCAGTAGTCCCCAGACAGAGTCTAACTATGGCTACACCTTC	CASSPQTESNYGYTF
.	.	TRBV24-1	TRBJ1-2	TGTGCCACCAGTGATGGACAGAACTATGGCTACACCTTC	CATSDGQNYGYTF
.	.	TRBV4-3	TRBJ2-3	TGCGCCAGCAGCCATGCTAGGGGTAGGGATACGCAGTATTTT	CASSHARGRDTQYF
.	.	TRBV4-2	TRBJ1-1	TGTGCCAGCAGCCAACGTCTAAGGGATGGCACTGAAGCTTTCTTT	CASSQRLRDGTEAFF
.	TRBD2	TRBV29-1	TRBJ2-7	TGCAGCGCCCTAGCGGGGGCCTACGAGCAGTACTTC	CSALAGAYEQYF
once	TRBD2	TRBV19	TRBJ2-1	TGTGCCAGTAGTACCGGCGAGACTAGCGGGGGGAATGAGCAGTTCTTC	CASSTGETSGGNEQFF